This TCR beta chain was found in a study of T cells in Graves' hyperthyroidism and ophthalmopathy. Study outcomes and limitations: Blood also showed most of the thyroid clonotypes that were expanded above 0.001.

CDR3 length: 12 amino acids. Trimming left V 5 bases short and J 1 base short, with 8 bases between. Germline assignment: CDR1 SQVTM and CDR2 ANQGSEA. The cohort's ophthalmopathy patients, a group with duration under 3 months, had a Clinical Activity Score of at least 3 and a NOSPECS grade of at least 4. In its sample, this clonotype was seen many times. The antigen is unknown. RNA transcripts gave rise to amplified TCR beta CDR3 regions. The HTBI primer set drove a first-round RT-PCR of the TCR CDR3. TCRdb re-called the multiplex PCR reads with MiXCR, one entry per CDR3 protein. The sample consists of hundreds of thousands of distinct CDR3 sequences, approximately 15% of them appearing once.

The chain has TRBV29-1 and TRBJ2-5; D is perhaps TRBD1 or TRBD2 (6 bases each). Sequencing input: blood. The receptor's source is a woman in her forties or fifties with Graves' ophthalmopathy. CDR3 residues: CSVWGAQETQYF. The CDR3 DNA reads TGCAGCGTTTGGGGGGCCCAAGAGACCCAGTACTTC.